This T cell receptor (beta chain) comes out of a study of blood T cell repertoires in COVID-19. Study-level background: Samples taken during acute and convalescent COVID-19 were collected in the United States, Italy and Spain.

V dropped 3 bases and J dropped 2 bases, with 7 bases sitting between them. From germline, CDR1 is MNHEY and CDR2 SVGAGI. The CDR3 is 13 amino acids. Authors' methods: Nucleated cell number was recorded as an estimate derived from reference gene primer amplification. Libraries were prepared by immunoSEQ multiplex PCR; TCRdb keeps only in-frame clonotypes and omits some of them. The D gene and trimming were derived from the DNA, and the V and J assignments and clone size from that table. Among a few hundred thousand clones listed, about 83% were seen once. This rearrangement joins TRBV6-5 to TRBJ1-2; D uncertain. The sequence derives from a woman aged 40-49 years who had recovered from COVID-19. Source material: PBMCs or T cells enriched from blood (not recorded which). CDR3 DNA: TGTGCCAGCAGTTATGGGCAGAACTATGGCTACACCTTC. As protein: CASSYGQNYGYTF.